The 5 T cell receptor beta chains given below trace back to one sample, sequenced in a study of shared clonotypes between healthy human individuals. Repertoires were generated with immunoSEQ multiplex PCR, while TCRdb's copy carries only in-frame clones and drops some. The sample contains about 580,000 clones, nearly 98% of which appear only once. Terminally differentiated effector memory CD45RA+ cells were left out of the naive CD8 fraction, which was CD45RO-negative and positively selected for CCR7. Sequences were obtained from naive CD8+ T cells sorted from blood. These receptors were obtained from a man aged 25-40 years in good health.

In the case of this clone: Distinct nucleotide sequences in the sample also encode this CDR3. The rearrangement joins TRBV5-1 to TRBJ2-1, with 11 bases fitting TRBD1. V was clipped by 1 base and J by 7 bases; unmatched bases: 1. Looked up from germline, CDR1 is SGHRS and CDR2 is YFSETQ. The CDR3 is 14 residues long. The CDR3 sequence is CASSLRDRGNEQFF. The CDR3 DNA reads TGCGCCAGCAGCTTGAGGGACAGGGGGAATGAGCAGTTCTTC. Full variable domain (missing parts from reference TRBV5-1 and TRBJ2-1): KAGVTQTPRYLIKTRGQQVTLSCSPISGHRSVSWYQQTPGQGLQFLFEYFSETQRNKGNFPGRFSGRQFSNSRSEMNVSTLELGDSALYLCASSLRDRGNEQFFGPGTRLTVL.

In regard to this clone: Other DNA sequences in this sample translate to the same CDR3. The J gene is TRBJ2-7, the V gene TRBV7-9; the match to TRBD1 covers 9 bases. The CDR3 sequence is 14 residues long. Losses at the gene ends were 5 bases for V and 2 bases for J; bases not matched to a gene: 4. CDR1 SEHNR and CDR2 FQNEAQ come from the germline V gene (reference sequence). The CDR3 region is CASSPRDRAYEQYF. DNA for the CDR3: TGTGCCAGCAGCCCAAGGGACAGGGCCTACGAGCAGTACTTC.

The sample holds one count of this clone. The chain carries TRBV28 and TRBJ2-2; D is ambiguous. Germline V CDR1 and CDR2: MDHEN, SYDVKM. The CDR3 consists of 14 residues. Deletions cut 6 bases from V and 5 bases from J, with 13 bases between. The DNA for the CDR3 is TGTGCCAGCAGCCTTAAGTGGGATACCGGGGAGCTGTTTTTT. Protein sequence: CASSLKWDTGELFF.

As concerns this clone: Mismatch with germline at one junction end may stem from a read error. This sequence joins TRBV27 and TRBJ1-4; 7 bases agree with TRBD1. Germline CDR1 is MNHEY and CDR2 is SMNVEV (reference sequence). The CDR3 spans 14 residues. CDR3 DNA sequence: TGTGCCAGCGGTTTCGACAGGGAGGTCGGTGAACTGTTTTTT. Translation gives CASGFDREVGELFF. The complete variable domain, with remaining parts taken from reference TRBV27 and TRBJ1-4, reads EAQVTQNPRYLITVTGKKLTVTCSQNMNHEYMSWYRQDPGLGLRQIYYSMNVEVTDKGDVPEGYKVSRKEKRNFPLILESPSPNQTSLYFCASGFDREVGELFFGSGTQLSVL.

V is TRBV27 and J is TRBJ2-5; 8 nucleotides match TRBD1. The germline gives CDR1 MNHEY, CDR2 SMNVEV (reference sequence). J was trimmed by 4 bases and V by 6 bases; bases with no gene match: 13. The CDR3 runs 16 residues. The CDR3: CASRPLGWTGIETQYF. The CDR3 bases are TGTGCCAGCAGACCCCTAGGTTGGACAGGGATAGAGACCCAGTACTTC.